This TCR beta chain was captured in a study of glioma-infiltrating T cells after dendritic cell vaccination. Study results and caveats: Complete blood and tumor specimen sets were limited to few patients.

Time point in this sample: after dendritic cell vaccination, including at tumor progression/relapse. The CDR3 consists of 14 residues. Germline V gene sequence: CDR1 MNHNY, CDR2 SVGAGI (reference sequence). V lost 2 bases and J lost 1, with 8 bases in between. Amplification used 60 V beta primers and 13 J beta primers. Profiled with immunoSEQ multiplex PCR; TCRdb holds only in-frame clones, not every one. The data show roughly 88,000 clones, over 75% seen once. Concerning this clone: Its antigen remains unknown.

This TCR came from a human donor with glioblastoma. The sequencing used blood, collected after dendritic cell vaccination. This chain joins TRBV6-6 and TRBJ1-2; D gene ambiguous. In nucleotides, the CDR3 is TGTGCCAGCAGTTACGACGGAGGTAACTATGGCTACACCTTC. It specifies CASSYDGGNYGYTF.